This is a list of T cell receptor beta chains from one sample in a study of Graves' ophthalmopathy and Graves' hyperthyroidism. From the multiplex PCR reads, TCRdb called clonotypes with MiXCR, one entry per CDR3 protein. The sample gives roughly 1.1 million distinct CDR3 sequences, 36% of which show up once; roughly 10% is in the top ten. Sequencing input: peripheral blood or thyroid tissue (not recorded which). Every receptor here comes from an adult man with Graves' hyperthyroidism. Each CDR3 is given with its conserved first and last residue. Fields, in order: CDR3 length, V gene, J gene, D gene, clone size, CDR3 DNA, CDR3 protein. A D gene is named only where the DNA matches it firmly. Some rows mark clone size as missing; the rest say once, few, many or name a class of expanded clone.

13	TRBV28	TRBJ2-7	NA	NA	TGTGTCAGCAGTACTCACCTCGGTGACGAGCAGTACTTC	CVSSTHLGDEQYF
13	TRBV2	TRBJ2-5	NA	NA	TGTGCCAGCAGTCGAACAGGGCTGGGGACCCAGTACTTC	CASSRTGLGTQYF
19	TRBV7-8	TRBJ2-6	TRBD1	many	TGTGCCAGCAGCTTACACTCCCGACAGGGGTCGATTGGGGCCAACGTCCTGACTTTC	CASSLHSRQGSIGANVLTF
12	TRBV15	TRBJ2-3	NA	few	TGTGCCACCAGCAGAGACTGGGATACGCAGTATTTT	CATSRDWDTQYF
16	TRBV7-2	TRBJ2-5	TRBD1	few	TGTGCCAGCGGCTTAGGTACCGGACAGGGGGCGGAGACCCAGTACTTC	CASGLGTGQGAETQYF
15	TRBV25-1	TRBJ1-1	NA	NA	TGTGCCAGCAGTGGTGGGGGGGCGGGGATGACTGAAGCTTTCTTT	CASSGGGAGMTEAFF
17	TRBV4-3	TRBJ2-5	TRBD2	few	TGCGCCAGCAGCCAAGAGGATACTAGCGGGGCTCAAGAGACCCAGTACTTC	CASSQEDTSGAQETQYF
15	TRBV7-9	TRBJ1-1	NA	many	TGTGCCAGCAGCTTTGCCGGGCACTACAACACTGAAGCTTTCTTT	CASSFAGHYNTEAFF
12	TRBV29-1	TRBJ1-2	NA	many	TGCAGCGTTGCCCTGGACAGCTCTGGCTACACCTTC	CSVALDSSGYTF
15	TRBV7-9	TRBJ1-5	TRBD1	few	TGTGCCAGCAGGCCCGGACAGGGGTTCAATCAGCCCCAGCATTTT	CASRPGQGFNQPQHF
12	TRBV7-2	TRBJ1-2	NA	many	TGTGCCAGCAGCCAGGACGCCTATGGCTACACCTTC	CASSQDAYGYTF
14	TRBV10-3	TRBJ1-1	NA	NA	TGTGCCATCACCCCGAACACTACCTACACTGAAGCCTTCTTT	CAITPNTTYTEAFF
12	TRBV28	TRBJ2-7	NA	NA	TGTGCCAGCAATCGTCTATTCAGCGAGCAGTACTTC	CASNRLFSEQYF
13	TRBV9	TRBJ2-2	NA	NA	TGTGCCAGCAGCCAAACGGGCATCGGGGAGCTGTTTTTT	CASSQTGIGELFF
14	TRBV4-3	TRBJ1-2	NA	NA	TGCGCCAGCAGCCAAGAGGCAGCTTCATATGGCTACACCTTC	CASSQEAASYGYTF
16	TRBV10-3	TRBJ1-1	TRBD1	NA	TGTGCCAGCAGCCCCCGGGGACAGTCCCTGAACACTGAAGCTTTCTTT	CASSPRGQSLNTEAFF
16	TRBV4-1	TRBJ2-7	NA	NA	TGCGCCAGCAGCCAAGCTCCTACCATTAGCTCCTACGAGCAGTACTTC	CASSQAPTISSYEQYF
14	TRBV4-2	TRBJ2-7	NA	NA	TGTGCCAGCAGCCAAGGCGGACAGACCTACGAGCAGTACTTC	CASSQGGQTYEQYF
15	TRBV12-3/TRBV12-4	TRBJ1-5	TRBD1	NA	TGTGCCAGCAGTTTAGCGAGGACAGGGAATCAGCCCCAGCATTTT	CASSLARTGNQPQHF
14	TRBV5-1	TRBJ1-1	NA	many	TGCGCCAGCAGCTCGACCACAGGGCCCACTGAAGCTTTCTTT	CASSSTTGPTEAFF
12	TRBV20-1	TRBJ1-4	NA	NA	TGCAGTGCTGGCTACGCGCCAGAAAAACTGTTTTTT	CSAGYAPEKLFF
15	TRBV4-1	TRBJ1-5	NA	many	TGCGCCAGCAGCCAAGGGGGTATGGGCAATCAGCCCCAGCATTTT	CASSQGGMGNQPQHF
12	TRBV7-9	TRBJ1-3	NA	many	TGTGCCAGCATCAACTCTGGAAACACCATATATTTT	CASINSGNTIYF
14	TRBV29-1	TRBJ1-1	NA	NA	TGCAGCGTTGAGGCGGGAAGGGGCCTCTCCGAAGCTTTCTTT	CSVEAGRGLSEAFF
13	TRBV6-4	TRBJ2-7	NA	NA	TGTGCCATCAGTTCCGGGCAGGGTTACGAGCAGTACTTC	CAISSGQGYEQYF
14	TRBV6-6	TRBJ2-7	TRBD2	many	TGTGCCAGCAGCCGAGGGACTAGAAACTACGAGCAGTACTTC	CASSRGTRNYEQYF
14	TRBV4-1	TRBJ2-7	TRBD1	many	TGCGCCAGCAGCCAAGATTCACAGGGGTACGAGCAGTACTTC	CASSQDSQGYEQYF
16	TRBV2	TRBJ1-2	TRBD1	many	TGTGCCAGCACTAAAGAGCCCCCGACAGGGGTAGGTGGCTACACCTTC	CASTKEPPTGVGGYTF
15	TRBV2	TRBJ1-1	TRBD1	many	TGTGCCAGCAGTCGGGACAGGGGGCGGTCGGTTGAAGCTTTCTTT	CASSRDRGRSVEAFF
16	TRBV4-3	TRBJ2-6	NA	many	TGCGCCAGCAGCCAAGATTTGGGGTCTGGGGCCAACGTCCTGACTTTC	CASSQDLGSGANVLTF
17	TRBV20-1	TRBJ1-5	TRBD1	NA	TGCAGTGCTAGAGCGGACAGGGCACTCGATAGCAATCAGCCCCAGCATTTT	CSARADRALDSNQPQHF
16	TRBV20-1	TRBJ1-3	NA	many	TGCAGTGCTAGAGATCCACGGAAGAGCTCTGGAAACACCATATATTTT	CSARDPRKSSGNTIYF
14	TRBV4-1	TRBJ2-7	TRBD1	NA	TGCGCCAGCAGCCAGGACAGGGTTGGCGACGAGCAGTACTTC	CASSQDRVGDEQYF
12	TRBV29-1	TRBJ2-7	NA	many	TGCAGCGTTGATGGGGCGTCCTACGAGCAGTACTTC	CSVDGASYEQYF
15	TRBV7-2	TRBJ2-2	TRBD2	few	TGTGCCAGCAGCCAAGACCGCGGGGGGTCCGGGGAGCTGTTTTTT	CASSQDRGGSGELFF
13	TRBV10-2	TRBJ1-5	NA	many	TGCGCCAGCAGTGAATCAGTAGATCAGCCCCAGCATTTT	CASSESVDQPQHF
12	TRBV2	TRBJ2-2	TRBD1	few	TGTGCCAGCAGCCGGGACAGCGGGGAGCTGTTTTTT	CASSRDSGELFF
13	TRBV27	TRBJ1-1	NA	NA	TGTGCCAGCAGTTCCGACAAATACACTGAAGCTTTCTTT	CASSSDKYTEAFF
16	TRBV4-1	TRBJ2-7	TRBD2	NA	TGCGCCAGCAGCTCCGGACTAGCGGGATTGTCCTACGAGCAGTACTTC	CASSSGLAGLSYEQYF
14	TRBV24-1	TRBJ1-2	TRBD1	many	TGTGCCACCAGTGGAAGTACAGGGGAACATGGCTACACCTTC	CATSGSTGEHGYTF
13	TRBV12-3/TRBV12-4	TRBJ2-5	NA	many	TGTGCCAGCAGTCCCCGACAGGGAGGGACCCAGTACTTC	CASSPRQGGTQYF
15	TRBV12-3/TRBV12-4	TRBJ2-7	TRBD1	many	TGTGCCAGCAGGGCCAGACAGGGGGCCACCTACGAGCAGTACTTC	CASRARQGATYEQYF
16	TRBV10-3	TRBJ1-2	TRBD1	NA	TGTGCCATCAGTGAGACGGGACAGGTGGATGGCTATGGCTACACCTTC	CAISETGQVDGYGYTF
15	TRBV6-5	TRBJ2-5	NA	few	TGTGCCAGCAGCGTTTGGACTGACTCCCAAGAGACCCAGTACTTC	CASSVWTDSQETQYF
12	TRBV29-1	TRBJ2-5	NA	many	TGCAGCGCCGCAGAGGGGCGAGAGACCCAGTACTTC	CSAAEGRETQYF
14	TRBV20-1	TRBJ2-5	NA	few	TGCAGTGCTAGAGATGGGGGGCTGCGAGAGACCCAGTACTTC	CSARDGGLRETQYF
15	TRBV4-2	TRBJ2-5	TRBD1	NA	TGTGCCAGCAGCCAAGATTGGACAGGGCAAGAGACCCAGTACTTC	CASSQDWTGQETQYF
14	TRBV19	TRBJ2-5	TRBD1	many	TGTGCCAGTAGTAGCGCAGGGGGTCTCGGGACCCAGTACTTC	CASSSAGGLGTQYF
15	TRBV7-2	TRBJ1-6	NA	NA	TGTGCCAGCAGCTTAGCATCAGGGGCTAATTCACCCCTCCACTTT	CASSLASGANSPLHF
14	TRBV25-1	TRBJ1-2	NA	few	TGTGCCAGCAGTGAACCCGGGGATATCGATGGCTACACCTTC	CASSEPGDIDGYTF